This T cell receptor (beta chain) was sequenced in a study of OX40 agonist ivuxolimab in advanced cancers. Some clones are missing from TCRdb's copy, which holds only in-frame ones; the method was immunoSEQ multiplex PCR. The sample includes 85,000 to 120,000 clones, about nine tenths of them seen just once. General study points: Certain nonresponders likewise exhibited a low normalized T-cell clonal expansion.

Concerning this clone: Its specificity is not known.

The sequenced sample was CD4+ or CD8+ T cells sorted from blood, obtained in a trial of the OX40 agonist ivuxolimab. The sequence was collected from an adult with an advanced solid tumor such as melanoma, head and neck, liver or kidney cancer.

CDR3 in amino acids: CAWSVLEANEQFF. DNA of the CDR3: TGTGCCTGGAGTGTATTGGAAGCCAATGAGCAGTTCTTC. V is TRBV30 and J is TRBJ2-1; D not resolved. CDR1 and CDR2 from the germline V gene are GTSNPN and SVGIG (reference sequence). Trimming took off 0 bases at V and 6 bases at J, with 9 bases between the two ends. This CDR3 comprises 13 residues.